This T cell receptor (beta chain) appears in the sequencing data of a study of OX40 agonist ivuxolimab in advanced cancers. Study background: Enrolled patients in dose escalation had cancers that were hepatocellular carcinoma, melanoma, renal cell or head and neck cancer.

Clones were read by immunoSEQ multiplex PCR, and TCRdb kept only the in-frame ones, dropping some. The sample lists 55,000 to 85,000 clones, 87% seen once, with about 1.3% in the top ten. Trimming stripped 4 bases from V and 3 bases from J, with 10 bases between. CDR3 length equals 13 residues. Germline CDR1 SNHLY, CDR2 FYNNEI. This TCR derives from an adult with an advanced solid tumor such as melanoma, head and neck, liver or kidney cancer. The source was CD4+ or CD8+ T cells sorted from blood, collected in a trial of the OX40 agonist ivuxolimab. J is TRBJ2-7 and V is TRBV2; maybe TRBD1 (5 bases). CDR3 loop: CASSGDRGYEQYF. The CDR3 DNA reads TGTGCCAGCAGTGGCGATAGGGGCTACGAGCAGTACTTC.